This entry concerns a single T cell receptor (beta chain). Antigen specificity is unknown. The data were taken from a study of shared clonotypes between healthy human individuals. Overall study findings and caveats: Memory subsets generally showed smaller estimated richness than naive subsets did. Among donors, sharing of clonotypes was expected to be affected by sequencing depth.

CD45RO-negative cells were positively selected for CCR7, leaving out terminally differentiated effector memory CD45RA+ cells. Using immunoSEQ multiplex PCR, the repertoire was profiled, and TCRdb retains in-frame clones only, with some absent. The sample shows roughly 2 million clones, roughly 95% of them seen only once. The CDR3 is 15 amino acids. Germline V CDR1 and CDR2: MNHEY, SMNVEV (reference sequence). V lost 3 bases and J 5 bases, leaving 13 bases between the germline ends. The receptor was isolated from a man between 18 and 35 years old in good health. This sequence joins TRBV27 and TRBJ2-2; D remains unclear. The sample was naive CD8+ T cells sorted from blood. CDR3 region: CASSFGSANTGELFF. Written as DNA, the CDR3 is TGTGCCAGCAGTTTTGGTAGTGCTAATACCGGGGAGCTGTTTTTT.